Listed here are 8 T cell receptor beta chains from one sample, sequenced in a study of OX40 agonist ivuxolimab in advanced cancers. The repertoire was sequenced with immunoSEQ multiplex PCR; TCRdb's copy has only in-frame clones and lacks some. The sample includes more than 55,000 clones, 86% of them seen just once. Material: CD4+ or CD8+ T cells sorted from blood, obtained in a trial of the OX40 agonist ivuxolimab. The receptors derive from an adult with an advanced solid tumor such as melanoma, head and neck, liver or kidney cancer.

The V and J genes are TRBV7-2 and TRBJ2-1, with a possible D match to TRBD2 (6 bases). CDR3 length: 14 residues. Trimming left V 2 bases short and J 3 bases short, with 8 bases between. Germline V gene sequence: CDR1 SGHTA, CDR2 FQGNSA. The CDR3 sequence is CASSLRDFYNEQFF. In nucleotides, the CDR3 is TGTGCCAGCAGCTTACGGGACTTCTACAATGAGCAGTTCTTC.

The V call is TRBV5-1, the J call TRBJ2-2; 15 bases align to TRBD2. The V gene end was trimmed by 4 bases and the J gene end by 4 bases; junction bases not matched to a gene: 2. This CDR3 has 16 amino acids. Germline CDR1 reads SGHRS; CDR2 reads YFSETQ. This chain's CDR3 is CASSLGLAGGTGELFF. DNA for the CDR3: TGCGCCAGCAGCCTGGGACTAGCGGGGGGCACCGGGGAGCTGTTTTTT.

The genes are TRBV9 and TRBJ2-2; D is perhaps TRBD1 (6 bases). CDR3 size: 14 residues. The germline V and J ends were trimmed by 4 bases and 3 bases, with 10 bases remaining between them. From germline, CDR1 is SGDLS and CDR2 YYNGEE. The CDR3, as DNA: TGTGCCAGCAGCATCGGACAGCACACCGGGGAGCTGTTTTTT. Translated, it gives CASSIGQHTGELFF.

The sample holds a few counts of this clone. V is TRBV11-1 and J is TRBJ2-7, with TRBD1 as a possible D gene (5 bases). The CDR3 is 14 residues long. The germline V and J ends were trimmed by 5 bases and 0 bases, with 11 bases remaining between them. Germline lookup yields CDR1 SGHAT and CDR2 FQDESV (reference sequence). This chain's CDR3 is CASSPLRGSYEQYF. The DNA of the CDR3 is TGTGCCAGCAGCCCCCTAAGGGGCTCCTACGAGCAGTACTTC.

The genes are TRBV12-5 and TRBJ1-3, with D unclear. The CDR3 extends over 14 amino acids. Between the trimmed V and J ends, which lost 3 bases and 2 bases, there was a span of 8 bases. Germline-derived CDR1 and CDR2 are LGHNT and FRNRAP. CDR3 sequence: CASGLGTAGNTIYF. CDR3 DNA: TGTGCTAGTGGTTTAGGCACAGCTGGAAACACCATATATTTT. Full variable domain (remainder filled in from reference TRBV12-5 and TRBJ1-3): DARVTQTPRHKVTEMGQEVTMRCQPILGHNTVFWYRQTMMQGLELLAYFRNRAPLDDSGMPKDRFSAEMPDATLATLKIQPSEPRDSAVYFCASGLGTAGNTIYFGEGSWLTVV.

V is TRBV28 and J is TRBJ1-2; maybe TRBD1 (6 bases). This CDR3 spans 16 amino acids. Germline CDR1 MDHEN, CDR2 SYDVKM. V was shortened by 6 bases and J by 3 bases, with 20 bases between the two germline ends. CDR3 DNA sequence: TGTGCCAGCAGCCGAACCCAGACAGGACCGTACTATGGCTACACCTTC. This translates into CASSRTQTGPYYGYTF.

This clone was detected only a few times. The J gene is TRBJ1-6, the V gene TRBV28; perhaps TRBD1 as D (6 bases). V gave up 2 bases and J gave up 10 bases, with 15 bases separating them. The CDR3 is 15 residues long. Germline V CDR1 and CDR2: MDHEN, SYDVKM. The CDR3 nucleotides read TGTGCCAGCAGTTTAGATACGGGGAGGGGGTCACCCCTCCACTTT. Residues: CASSLDTGRGSPLHF.

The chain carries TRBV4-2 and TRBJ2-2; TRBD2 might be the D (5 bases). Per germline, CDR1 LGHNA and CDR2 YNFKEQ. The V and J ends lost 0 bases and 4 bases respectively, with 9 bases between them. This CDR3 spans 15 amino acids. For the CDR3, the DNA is TGTGCCAGCAGCCAAGATCTTGGAGGCACCGGGGAGCTGTTTTTT. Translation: CASSQDLGGTGELFF.